Below are 22 T cell receptor beta chains sequenced from a single sample in a study of blood T cell repertoires in COVID-19. The data were produced by immunoSEQ multiplex PCR, yet TCRdb's version contains in-frame clones alone and is incomplete. The sample holds tens of thousands of clones, just over 85% seen once. The sequencing sample was made of peripheral blood. These TCRs come from a woman older than 75 in a cohort sampled during active or convalescent COVID-19.

J is TRBJ2-4 and V is TRBV6-1; weak D call: TRBD2 (6 bases). CDR3 length: 18 amino acids. Trimming shortened V by 3 bases and J by 2 bases, and 20 bases separated the two germline ends. Germline V lookup: CDR1 MNHNS, CDR2 SASEGT. CDR3 sequence reads: CASSDRPPGVVSKNIQYF. The DNA of the CDR3 is TGTGCCAGCAGTGATCGGCCCCCGGGGGTCGTTTCCAAAAACATTCAGTACTTC.

J is TRBJ2-3 and V is TRBV4-2; tentatively, D is TRBD1 (6 bases). Germline CDR1 reads LGHNA; CDR2 reads YNFKEQ. V was trimmed by 2 bases and J by 6 bases, leaving 6 bases between them. The CDR3 runs 12 residues. The CDR3 region has the DNA TGTGCCAGCAGCCAAACAGGGGATACGCAGTATTTT. Translated, it gives CASSQTGDTQYF.

This chain links TRBV7-3 with TRBJ2-1; D is uncertain. CDR1 is SGHTA, CDR2 FQGTGA, per germline. There are 14 residues in the CDR3. V was trimmed by 0 bases and J by 8 bases, leaving 11 bases between them. The CDR3 bases are TGTGCCAGCAGCTTAACAGGTAGCAGTCATGAGCAGTTCTTC. It codes for CASSLTGSSHEQFF. Combining the CDR3 with reference TRBV7-3 and TRBJ2-1 gives the whole variable domain GAGVSQTPSNKVTEKGKYVELRCDPISGHTALYWYRQSLGQGPEFLIYFQGTGAADDSGLPNDRFFAVRPEGSVSTLKIQRTERGDSAVYLCASSLTGSSHEQFFGPGTRLTVL.

The chain combines TRBV14 with TRBJ2-5; 8 nucleotides match TRBD1. CDR3 length equals 15 residues. In germline, CDR1 is SGHDN, CDR2 FVKESK. The V and J ends lost 1 base and 5 bases, in that order; junction bases with no gene match: 6. CDR3 amino acids: CASSQGRGLWETQYF. The DNA of the CDR3 is TGTGCCAGCAGCCAAGGCAGGGGGCTTTGGGAGACCCAGTACTTC.

The J gene is TRBJ1-2, the V gene TRBV9, with D perhaps TRBD1 (6 bases). The CDR3 has 12 residues. The germline gives CDR1 SGDLS, CDR2 YYNGEE. V gave up 7 bases and J gave up 3 bases, with 10 bases separating them. In DNA form, the CDR3 reads TGTGCCAGCCGGGGGGGCGACTATGGCTACACCTTC. Protein sequence: CASRGGDYGYTF.

The rearrangement uses TRBV24-1 and TRBJ1-1, with TRBD1 identical over 9 bases. The CDR3 spans 15 residues. Unmatched junction bases numbered 8, after V lost 7 bases and J lost 3 bases. The germline V gene has CDR1 KGHDR and CDR2 SFDVKD. The CDR3 spells CATSPGQGGDTEAFF. The CDR3 nucleotides are TGTGCCACCAGCCCGGGACAGGGAGGGGACACTGAAGCTTTCTTT.

The rearrangement links TRBV24-1 to TRBJ2-7; 7 bases are a match to TRBD1. This CDR3 is built from 11 residues. From germline, CDR1 is KGHDR and CDR2 SFDVKD. V gave up 7 bases and J gave up 7 bases; unmatched junction bases: 3. As DNA, the CDR3 is TGTGCCACCAGGACAGGGAAAGAGCAGTACGTC. Its translation is CATRTGKEQYV.

The J gene is TRBJ1-1, the V gene TRBV7-2; the D is unclear. The CDR3 has 12 amino acids. V lost 3 bases, J lost 1 base, and 3 bases lay in between. Germline-derived CDR1 and CDR2 are SGHTA and FQGNSA. CDR3 region: CASSFQNTEAFF. The CDR3 region has the DNA TGTGCCAGCAGCTTCCAGAACACTGAAGCTTTCTTT. Based on the CDR3 plus reference TRBV7-2 and TRBJ1-1, the full variable domain is GAGVSQSPSNKVTEKGKDVELRCDPISGHTALYWYRQSLGQGLEFLIYFQGNSAPDKSGLPSDRFSAERTGGSVSTLTIQRTQQEDSAVYLCASSFQNTEAFFGQGTRLTVV.

The chain employs TRBV6-6 and TRBJ1-3; 9 bases align to TRBD1. J lost 8 bases, V lost 6 bases, and 5 bases had no gene match. The germline V gene encodes CDR1 MNHNY and CDR2 SVGAGI (reference sequence). This CDR3 comprises 13 residues. The CDR3 DNA reads TGTGCCAGCAGGGACAGGGGAATCGACACCATATATTTT. The encoded protein is CASRDRGIDTIYF.

The gene calls are TRBV6-5 and TRBJ2-7; possible D gene TRBD2, 6 bases. The CDR3 consists of 13 residues. Germline-derived CDR1 and CDR2 are MNHEY and SVGAGI. V lost 6 bases to trimming and J lost 7 bases, with 16 bases between them. The CDR3 loop reads CASRAGLAGEQYF. Written as DNA, the CDR3 is TGTGCCAGCAGGGCCGGACTGGCGGGGGAGCAGTACTTC.

The V call is TRBV19, the J call TRBJ2-2; the match to TRBD2 covers 7 bases. The J segment lost 4 bases and the V segment lost 1 base, leaving 6 bases of the junction unmatched. This CDR3 is 16 amino acids long. The V gene's germline CDR1 is LNHDA and CDR2 SQIVND (reference sequence). In nucleotides, the CDR3 is TGTGCCAGTAGTATAGGAGGGACTACCATCACCGGGGAGCTGTTTTTT. Translating it yields CASSIGGTTITGELFF.

This rearrangement joins TRBV4-1 to TRBJ2-1; 9 nucleotides align to TRBD2. The CDR3 is made up of 17 amino acids. Losses at the gene ends were 1 base for V and 7 bases for J; bases not matched to a gene: 11. Germline V gene lookup returns CDR1 MGHRA and CDR2 YSYEKL. CDR3 protein: CASSQVGLAGGRNEQFF. The DNA of the CDR3 is TGCGCCAGCAGCCAAGTCGGGTTGGCGGGAGGGAGGAATGAGCAGTTCTTC.

The genes are TRBV7-3 and TRBJ1-1; 8 bases agree with TRBD1. The CDR3 totals 14 residues. J was trimmed by 1 base and V by 6 bases; bases with no gene match: 4. The germline CDR1 and CDR2 sequences are SGHTA and FQGTGA. CDR3 loop: CASRPGTGNTEAFF. DNA of the CDR3: TGTGCCAGCAGACCCGGGACAGGGAACACTGAAGCTTTCTTT.

The CDR3 nucleotides are TGTGCCAGCAGAAGTTCCGGGACAGCTGGAAACACCATATATTTT. Translating it yields CASRSSGTAGNTIYF. The chain links TRBV7-2 to TRBJ1-3; 7 nucleotides agree with TRBD1. Unmatched junction bases numbered 7, after V lost 6 bases and J lost 2 bases. The length of the CDR3 is 15 residues. Germline CDR1 and CDR2: SGHTA and FQGNSA.

This clone came up a few times. The V gene is TRBV10-2, the J gene TRBJ2-7; 8 bases fit TRBD2. V trimming: 6 bases; J trimming: 1 base; junction bases outside the gene matches: 2. Germline V lookup: CDR1 WSHSY, CDR2 SAAADI. This CDR3 comprises 13 residues. The DNA for the CDR3 is TGCGCCAGCAGAGGACTAGCTTCCTACGAGCAGTACTTC. It codes for CASRGLASYEQYF.

The chain combines TRBV18 with TRBJ1-5, with 7 bases matching TRBD1. The trim removed 3 bases at V and 6 bases at J, leaving 8 bases unmatched. CDR3 size: 15 residues. Germline loops: CDR1 KGHSH, CDR2 LQKENI. CDR3 residues: CASSPKVGGLQPQHF. In DNA form, the CDR3 reads TGTGCCAGCTCACCGAAAGTAGGGGGCCTTCAGCCCCAGCATTTT.

The rearrangement uses TRBV9 and TRBJ2-3; no clear D. Trimming pared 4 bases from V and 0 bases from J, leaving 12 bases between. Germline loops: CDR1 SGDLS, CDR2 YYNGEE. This CDR3 has 15 residues. The CDR3 nucleotides are TGTGCCAGCAGCTATGAGCGTGTGAGCACAGATACGCAGTATTTT. It yields the protein CASSYERVSTDTQYF.

The rearrangement links TRBV7-2 to TRBJ2-1; no clear D. The CDR3 sequence is 13 residues long. CDR1 and CDR2 from the germline V gene are SGHTA and FQGNSA. The V gene lost 0 bases and the J gene lost 15 bases, with 15 bases spanning the gap. CDR3 in DNA: TGTGCCAGCAGCTTAGCTGCGGCGACCCCCCGGTTCTTC. This sequence encodes CASSLAAATPRFF. The complete variable domain, with remaining parts taken from reference TRBV7-2 and TRBJ2-1, reads GAGVSQSPSNKVTEKGKDVELRCDPISGHTALYWYRQSLGQGLEFLIYFQGNSAPDKSGLPSDRFSAERTGGSVSTLTIQRTQQEDSAVYLCASSLAAATPRFFGPGTRLTVL.

The chain employs TRBV19 and TRBJ1-1; no firm D call. The CDR3 is made up of 16 amino acids. Germline V gene data show CDR1 as LNHDA and CDR2 as SQIVND (reference sequence). V shed 0 bases and J shed 5 bases, with 16 bases lying between them. CDR3 nucleotides: TGTGCCAGTAGTATAGATCGGGGAAAAGCGGGGACTGAAGCTTTCTTT. Translating gives CASSIDRGKAGTEAFF.

The V call is TRBV7-8, the J call TRBJ1-6; 8 positions agree with TRBD1. This CDR3 comprises 15 residues. CDR1 is SGHVS and CDR2 is FQNEAQ in the germline V gene. V lost 2 bases to trimming and J lost 9 bases; unmatched junction nucleotides: 6. CDR3 bases: TGTGCCAGCAGCTTAAACCCACAGGGGGGTTCACCCCTCCACTTT. Its protein product is CASSLNPQGGSPLHF. Variable domain in full (rest from reference TRBV7-8 and TRBJ1-6): GAGVSQSPRYKVAKRGQDVALRCDPISGHVSLFWYQQALGQGPEFLTYFQNEAQLDKSGLPSDRFFAERPEGSVSTLKIQRTQQEDSAVYLCASSLNPQGGSPLHFGNGTRLTVT.

The genes are TRBV20-1 and TRBJ2-7, with 7 bases aligning to TRBD1. The CDR3 totals 11 residues. Germline V gives CDR1 DFQATT, CDR2 SNEGSKA (reference sequence). J was trimmed by 4 bases and V by 6 bases; bases with no gene match: 3. The CDR3 DNA reads as TGCAGTGCGCAGACAGGGTACGAGCAGTACTTC. Its translation is CSAQTGYEQYF.

This clone was seen only once. The genes are TRBV7-8 and TRBJ2-7, with TRBD2 matching 11 bases. CDR3 length: 15 residues. V lost 3 bases to trimming and J lost 7 bases; unmatched junction nucleotides: 8. Germline V gene data show CDR1 as SGHVS and CDR2 as FQNEAQ. CDR3 DNA sequence: TGTGCCAGCAGCTTGCAACTAGCGGGGGATTTGGAGCAGTACTTC. Its protein product is CASSLQLAGDLEQYF.